This T cell receptor (beta chain) came from a study of blood T cell repertoires in COVID-19. Across the whole study: Some COVID-19 samples were acute and others convalescent; all came from the United States, Italy and Spain. In each case, the material was cDNA or gDNA derived from T cells, B-cell-depleted T cells, or PBMCs.

Methods used by the authors: Nucleated cell number was recorded as an estimate derived from reference gene primer amplification. Libraries were prepared by immunoSEQ multiplex PCR; TCRdb keeps only in-frame clonotypes and omits some of them. V and J calls plus clone size are reproduced from that table; the DNA served to infer D and trimming. The table includes about 180,000 clones, about 86% detected once. Trimming took off 5 bases at V and 1 base at J, with 12 bases between the two ends. The CDR3 sequence is 15 residues long. Germline V CDR1 and CDR2: MDHEN, SYDVKM. The chain couples TRBV28 to TRBJ1-5; a possible D gene is TRBD1 (6 bases). Sequenced sample: peripheral blood. The sequence derives from a man between 65 and 85 years old with active or convalescent COVID-19. CDR3 sequence: CASSIYRESNQPQHF. CDR3 DNA sequence: TGTGCCAGCAGTATATACAGGGAGAGCAATCAGCCCCAGCATTTT.